A selection of T cell receptor beta chains follows, all from one sample in a study of T cells after yellow fever vaccination. TCRdb reprocessed the 5' RACE reads via MiXCR and lists one record per CDR3 protein. The table includes around 600,000 distinct CDR3 sequences, about 12% detected once. The source material was PBMCs, sampled on the day of the yellow fever booster vaccination. These receptors came from a man aged 30-40 years who received the YFV17D yellow fever vaccine. CDR3s include the opening cysteine and the closing phenylalanine or tryptophan. The D gene is left open where the match is weak. Clone sizes are given selectively: once, few, many, or a class where the clone is expanded.

d_gene	abundance	j_gene	v_gene	CDR3nt	CDR3aa
-	few	TRBJ1-1	TRBV19	TGTGCCAGTAGTATCGTCTCGGCAGGGAACACTGAAGCTTTCTTT	CASSIVSAGNTEAFF
-	few	TRBJ1-4	TRBV20-1	TGCAGTGCTAGAAGGAACAGGGAACTTAATGAAAAACTGTTTTTT	CSARRNRELNEKLFF
-	few	TRBJ1-5	TRBV20-1	TGCAGTGCTAGAGAGTCTAATTATGGACTCGGTTTACCCCAGCATTTT	CSARESNYGLGLPQHF
-	many	TRBJ2-5	TRBV20-1	TGCAGTGCTAGTGGGTACAACCAAGAGACCCAGTACTTC	CSASGYNQETQYF
-	-	TRBJ2-6	TRBV6-2/TRBV6-3	TGTGCCAGCAAACCAAGACGGGGGTCTGGGGCCAACGTCCTGACTTTC	CASKPRRGSGANVLTF
-	few	TRBJ1-6	TRBV14	TGTGCCAGTGCGAAGGAGTTAAATTCACCCCTCCACTTT	CASAKELNSPLHF
TRBD1	few	TRBJ2-7	TRBV4-2	TGTGCCAGCAGCCAAGGTGGGACAGGGGTAATCTACGAGCAGTACTTC	CASSQGGTGVIYEQYF
TRBD1	few	TRBJ2-2	TRBV5-1	TGCGCCAGCAGCTTGGGAAACAGGGGAGCCGGGGAGCTGTTTTTT	CASSLGNRGAGELFF
-	-	TRBJ2-7	TRBV20-1	TGCAGTGCTAGAGTCCGGGACAAGAGCTACGAGCAGTACTTC	CSARVRDKSYEQYF
TRBD1	few	TRBJ2-1	TRBV6-2/TRBV6-3	TGTGCCAGCAGTTACTTGCGGGACAGGGGGAACAATGAGCAGTTCTTC	CASSYLRDRGNNEQFF
-	-	TRBJ2-6	TRBV11-1	TGTGCCAGCAGCTTGGTCCTCTCTAGCTCTGGGGCCAACGTCCTGACTTTC	CASSLVLSSSGANVLTF
TRBD2	-	TRBJ2-2	TRBV10-1	TGCGCCAGCAGTGCCGGGACTAGCGGGGGGGAGCTGTTTTTT	CASSAGTSGGELFF
TRBD1	few	TRBJ2-7	TRBV7-9	TGTGCCAGCACACGGGACAGCGATAACTCCTACGAGCAGTACTTC	CASTRDSDNSYEQYF
TRBD1	many	TRBJ2-1	TRBV5-1	TGCGCCAGCAGCCCGGGACAGGGGGCCTACAATGAGCAGTTCTTC	CASSPGQGAYNEQFF
-	-	TRBJ1-3	TRBV7-8	TGTGCCAGCAGCTTAGGAGCCACCATATATTTT	CASSLGATIYF
TRBD1	few	TRBJ1-2	TRBV10-3	TGTGCCATCAGTGAGCTGGGACAGTCAAGGGATGGCTACACCTTC	CAISELGQSRDGYTF
TRBD2	many	TRBJ2-2	TRBV5-1	TGCGCCAGCAGCCCTGGGACTAGCGGGAACACCGGGGAGCTGTTTTTT	CASSPGTSGNTGELFF
-	few	TRBJ2-5	TRBV6-1	TGTGCCAGCAGCAGGCGGGGTCGGGGGGAGACCCAGTACTTC	CASSRRGRGETQYF
-	-	TRBJ1-5	TRBV6-1	TGTGCCGTCTCACCCGGGTATAGCAATCAGCCCCAGCATTTT	CAVSPGYSNQPQHF
TRBD2	few	TRBJ2-7	TRBV24-1	TGTGCCACCAGTGATCTTAGCGGGAGGCTTACCTACGAGCAGTACTTC	CATSDLSGRLTYEQYF
-	few	TRBJ2-3	TRBV20-1	TGCAGTGCTGAGACTGCAGATACGCAGTATTTT	CSAETADTQYF